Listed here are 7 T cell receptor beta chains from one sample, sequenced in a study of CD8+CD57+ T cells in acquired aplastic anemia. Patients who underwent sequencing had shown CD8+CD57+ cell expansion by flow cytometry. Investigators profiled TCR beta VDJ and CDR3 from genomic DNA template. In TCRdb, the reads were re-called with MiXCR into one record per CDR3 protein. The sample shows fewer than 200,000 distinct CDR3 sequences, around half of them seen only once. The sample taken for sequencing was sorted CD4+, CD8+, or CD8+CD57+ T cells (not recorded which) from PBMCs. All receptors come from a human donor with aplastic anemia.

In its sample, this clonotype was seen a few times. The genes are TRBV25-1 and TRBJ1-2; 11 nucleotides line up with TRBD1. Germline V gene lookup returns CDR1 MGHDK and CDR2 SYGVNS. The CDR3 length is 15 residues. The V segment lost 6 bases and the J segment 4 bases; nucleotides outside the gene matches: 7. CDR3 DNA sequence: TGTGCCAGCAGCCTAACTGGACAGGGGGCCTATGGCTACACCTTC. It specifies CASSLTGQGAYGYTF.

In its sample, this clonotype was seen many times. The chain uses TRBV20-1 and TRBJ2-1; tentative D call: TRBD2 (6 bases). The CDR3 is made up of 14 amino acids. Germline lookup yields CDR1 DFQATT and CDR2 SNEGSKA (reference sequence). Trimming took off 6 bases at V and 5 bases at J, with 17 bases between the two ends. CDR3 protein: CSAPGDSGDNEQFF. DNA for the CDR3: TGCAGTGCGCCGGGGGACTCAGGCGACAATGAGCAGTTCTTC.

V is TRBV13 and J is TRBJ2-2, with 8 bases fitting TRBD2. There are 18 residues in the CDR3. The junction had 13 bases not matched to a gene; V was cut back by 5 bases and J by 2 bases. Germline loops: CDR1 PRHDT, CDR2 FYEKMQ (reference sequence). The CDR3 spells CASSLLDGGAVNTGELFF. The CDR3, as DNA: TGTGCCAGCAGCCTATTGGACGGGGGGGCCGTTAACACCGGGGAGCTGTTTTTT.

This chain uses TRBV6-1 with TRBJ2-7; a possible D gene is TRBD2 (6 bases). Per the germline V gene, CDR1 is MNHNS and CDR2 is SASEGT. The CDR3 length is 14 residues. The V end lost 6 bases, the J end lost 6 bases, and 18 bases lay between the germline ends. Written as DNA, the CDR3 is TGTGCCAGCAGAGTCGGGACTGGGATACGCGAGCAGTACTTC. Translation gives CASRVGTGIREQYF.

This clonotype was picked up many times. CDR3 region: CASSSYSQETQYF. CDR3 sequence (DNA): TGTGCCAGCAGTTCCTATTCGCAAGAGACCCAGTACTTC. This chain uses TRBV12-3 or TRBV12-4 with TRBJ2-5, with D uncertain. Trimming took off 4 bases at V and 2 bases at J, with 8 bases between the two ends. The CDR3 covers 13 residues.

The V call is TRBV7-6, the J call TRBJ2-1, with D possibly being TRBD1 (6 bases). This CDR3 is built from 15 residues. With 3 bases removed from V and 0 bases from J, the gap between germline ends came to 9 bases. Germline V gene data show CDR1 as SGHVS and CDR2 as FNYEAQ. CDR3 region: CASSFQGISYNEQFF. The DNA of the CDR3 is TGTGCCAGCAGCTTCCAGGGGATCTCCTACAATGAGCAGTTCTTC.

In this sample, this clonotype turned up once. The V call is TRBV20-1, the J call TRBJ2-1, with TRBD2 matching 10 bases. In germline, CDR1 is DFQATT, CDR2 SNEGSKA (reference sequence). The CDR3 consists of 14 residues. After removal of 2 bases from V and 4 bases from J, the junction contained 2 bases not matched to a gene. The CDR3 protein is CSARRTSGYNEQFF. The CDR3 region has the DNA TGCAGTGCTAGACGGACTAGCGGTTACAATGAGCAGTTCTTC.